Here is one T cell receptor beta chain with its context. Its antigen is unknown. Time point specified: newly diagnosed, previously untreated cHL patient sample. Peripheral samples used as comparators were newly diagnosed, untreated classical Hodgkin lymphoma PBMCs. Trimming shortened V by 0 bases and J by 3 bases, and 12 bases separated the two germline ends. The CDR3 totals 15 residues. Germline V lookup: CDR1 PRHDT, CDR2 FYEKMQ (reference sequence). Produced via immunoSEQ multiplex PCR; TCRdb's table is partial and in-frame only. The top ten clones hold roughly 2.5% of a sample with about 30,000 clones, under 95% of them seen once. These data originate in a study of PD-1 blockade in classical Hodgkin lymphoma. Points from the study as a whole: In newly diagnosed patients, baseline TCR diversity was reportedly below that of healthy donors. Nothing has yet pinned down what causes the repertoire differences, possibly disease activity or prior therapy.

The sequenced sample consisted of peripheral blood mononuclear cells (PBMCs). The clonotype originates from a human donor with classical Hodgkin lymphoma. The gene calls are TRBV13 and TRBJ2-7; D ambiguous. The CDR3 nucleotides are TGTGCCAGCAGCTTAGGCTACGGCAGTCTCTACGAGCAGTACTTC. This gives the protein CASSLGYGSLYEQYF. Variable domain in full (rest from reference TRBV13 and TRBJ2-7): AAGVIQSPRHLIKEKRETATLKCYPIPRHDTVYWYQQGPGQDPQFLISFYEKMQSDKGSIPDRFSAQQFSDYHSELNMSSLELGDSALYFCASSLGYGSLYEQYFGPGTRLTVT.